The 32 T cell receptor beta chains presented below share a single source sample, sequenced in a study of T cell repertoires in cytomegalovirus infection. Which antigens these TCRs recognize remains unknown. MiXCR, run by TCRdb on the reads, gives a single entry per CDR3 protein. The sample has under 500,000 distinct CDR3 sequences; under 45% are singletons. The sequences come from cultured PBMCs, collected from culture after CMV antigen stimulation. The receptors originated from a human donor in good health (CMV status not recorded). Some clones in this sample may be carry-over from other donors' samples.

The chain uses TRBV7-8 and TRBJ2-1, with 12 bases matching TRBD2. V gave up 4 bases and J gave up 4 bases; unmatched junction bases: 2. CDR3 length equals 15 residues. The V gene's germline CDR1 is SGHVS and CDR2 FQNEAQ. DNA for the CDR3: TGTGCCAGCAGCTCTACTAGCGGGGGGTACAATGAGCAGTTCTTC. The encoded protein is CASSSTSGGYNEQFF.

The CDR3 loop is CASSQQVPRDRAFYEQYF. CDR3 coding DNA: TGCGCCAGCAGCCAGCAAGTCCCCAGGGACAGGGCTTTCTACGAGCAGTACTTC. This chain links TRBV4-3 with TRBJ2-7, with 9 positions matching TRBD1. The J segment lost 3 bases and the V segment lost 3 bases, leaving 15 bases of the junction unmatched. This CDR3 spans 18 amino acids. Looked up from germline, CDR1 is LGHNA and CDR2 is YSLEER.

This chain joins TRBV10-3 and TRBJ2-7; D unresolved. The germline V gene encodes CDR1 ENHRY and CDR2 SYGVKD. The ends were cut back, 0 bases at V and 3 bases at J, with 3 bases in the middle. The CDR3 sequence is 12 residues long. CDR3 amino acids: CAISESVYEQYF. The CDR3 DNA is TGTGCCATCAGTGAGTCGGTCTACGAGCAGTACTTC.

This clonotype has only a few counts. Its ends do not fully match the called genes, so a read error is possible. The chain employs TRBV6-1 and TRBJ2-2; maybe TRBD2 (5 bases). The CDR3 is made up of 13 amino acids. Germline CDR1 reads MNHNS; CDR2 reads SASEGT. The CDR3 DNA follows: TGCGGGGTCCCGGCACCGAACACCGGGGAGCTGTTTTTT. This gives the protein CGVPAPNTGELFF.

A few counts support this clonotype. The chain is built from TRBV7-9 and TRBJ2-7; 7 nucleotides line up with TRBD2. Germline CDR1 SEHNR, CDR2 FQNEAQ (reference sequence). The CDR3 runs 14 residues. The junction had 8 bases not matched to a gene; V was cut back by 3 bases and J by 6 bases. The CDR3 spells CASSLMAGVGEQYF. The DNA for the CDR3 is TGTGCCAGCAGCTTGATGGCGGGAGTTGGCGAGCAGTACTTC.

The chain uses TRBV10-3 and TRBJ2-5, with 8 bases that match TRBD1. The germline V gene encodes CDR1 ENHRY and CDR2 SYGVKD. V dropped 0 bases and J dropped 5; count of bases not matched to a gene: 11. This CDR3 contains 17 residues. CDR3 DNA: TGTGCCATCAGTGAGTCGTTGTCGGACAGGGTCTGGGAGACCCAGTACTTC. Its protein is CAISESLSDRVWETQYF.

The rearrangement uses TRBV7-9 and TRBJ2-6, with 10 nucleotides matching TRBD1. The germline gives CDR1 SEHNR, CDR2 FQNEAQ (reference sequence). After removal of 5 bases from V and 2 bases from J, the junction contained 6 bases not matched to a gene. The CDR3 has 17 residues. The CDR3 spells CASSPGQGGPGANVLTF. The CDR3 coding sequence is TGTGCCAGCAGCCCCGGACAGGGGGGACCTGGGGCCAACGTCCTGACTTTC.

The rearrangement uses TRBV7-9 and TRBJ1-4; D is possibly TRBD1 (5 bases). Looked up from germline, CDR1 is SEHNR and CDR2 is FQNEAQ (reference sequence). CDR3 size: 16 residues. With 1 base removed from V and 5 bases from J, the gap between germline ends came to 14 bases. CDR3 bases: TGTGCCAGCAGCTTAGGAGCAGGGAGGGGAAATGAAAAACTGTTTTTT. It specifies CASSLGAGRGNEKLFF. The full variable domain, its missing parts supplied by reference TRBV7-9 and TRBJ1-4, is DTGVSQNPRHKITKRGQNVTFRCDPISEHNRLYWYRQTLGQGPEFLTYFQNEAQLEKSRLLSDRFSAERPKGSFSTLEIQRTEQGDSAMYLCASSLGAGRGNEKLFFGSGTQLSVL.

V gene TRBV4-1 combines with J gene TRBJ1-5; TRBD1 matches 11 bases. CDR3 size: 16 residues. The J segment lost 4 bases and the V segment lost 1 base, leaving 3 bases of the junction unmatched. CDR1 is MGHRA, CDR2 YSYEKL, per germline. CDR3 sequence: CASSQAGTGGNQPQHF. The CDR3 bases are TGCGCCAGCAGCCAAGCCGGGACAGGGGGAAATCAGCCCCAGCATTTT.

V and J are TRBV19 and TRBJ1-3; TRBD1 is a possible D gene (6 bases). The V gene's germline CDR1 is LNHDA and CDR2 SQIVND (reference sequence). This CDR3 contains 16 residues. Trimming cost V 3 bases and J 0 bases, with 12 bases left between them. CDR3 in amino acids: CASSIYGGSSGNTIYF. The CDR3 bases are TGTGCCAGTAGTATCTACGGGGGCTCCTCTGGAAACACCATATATTTT.

The rearrangement links TRBV4-3 to TRBJ2-7; 7 bases agree with TRBD1. Per germline, CDR1 LGHNA and CDR2 YSLEER. The V segment lost 1 base and the J segment 2 bases; nucleotides outside the gene matches: 11. The CDR3 contains 17 residues. Here the CDR3 reads CASSQALRDRDPYEQYF. CDR3 in DNA: TGCGCCAGCAGCCAAGCCCTCCGCGACAGGGACCCCTACGAGCAGTACTTC.

This clonotype was counted between two and nine times. This chain uses TRBV6-1 with TRBJ1-1, with D possibly being TRBD1 (5 bases). The CDR3 totals 14 residues. The ends were cut back, 5 bases at V and 5 bases at J, with 15 bases in the middle. CDR1 MNHNS and CDR2 SASEGT come from the germline V gene. The CDR3 spells CASSKTGVETEAFF. The CDR3 coding sequence is TGTGCCAGCAGTAAAACAGGAGTAGAAACTGAAGCTTTCTTT.

V and J are TRBV6-4 and TRBJ1-5; perhaps TRBD1 as D (5 bases). V was pared by 7 bases and J by 1 base, with 14 bases between. The CDR3 is 15 residues long. Germline-derived CDR1 and CDR2 are MRHNA and SNTAGT. CDR3 region: CASKGRATSNQPQHF. The CDR3 coding sequence is TGTGCCAGCAAGGGCAGGGCTACGAGCAATCAGCCCCAGCATTTT.

This chain links TRBV7-7 with TRBJ2-1; TRBD2 matches at 11 bases. The germline CDR1 and CDR2 sequences are SSHAT and FNYEAQ (reference sequence). V shed 5 bases, J shed 9 bases, and the junction held 15 bases outside the gene matches. The CDR3 is made up of 17 amino acids. The DNA for the CDR3 is TGTGCCAGCAGCCCGCATTTTACTAGCGGGAGTTCTGGTGAGCAGTTCTTC. Amino acid sequence: CASSPHFTSGSSGEQFF.

J is TRBJ2-5 and V is TRBV7-6, with D possibly being TRBD2 (5 bases). CDR3 length equals 14 residues. Germline V gene sequence: CDR1 SGHVS, CDR2 FNYEAQ. V dropped 5 bases and J dropped 6 bases, with 16 bases sitting between them. The CDR3 region is CASSPLAVGQTQYF. The CDR3 coding sequence is TGTGCCAGCAGCCCTCTAGCTGTCGGGCAGACCCAGTACTTC.

This clonotype was seen more than once but under ten times. CDR3 region: CASSLVWGDTQYF. The CDR3 bases are TGTGCCAGCAGTTTAGTTTGGGGGGATACGCAGTATTTT. The genes are TRBV12-3 or TRBV12-4 and TRBJ2-3; D may correspond to TRBD1 or TRBD2 (5 bases each). This CDR3 is 13 amino acids long. V lost 1 base, J lost 6 bases, and 8 bases lay in between.

This clonotype was detected only a few times. The chain has TRBV7-2 and TRBJ2-7; TRBD2 agrees at 10 bases. This CDR3 contains 15 residues. The ends lost 5 bases at V and 3 bases at J; junction bases unmatched: 7. Germline V gene lookup returns CDR1 SGHTA and CDR2 FQGNSA. The DNA for the CDR3 is TGTGCCAGCAGCCAAGCGGGGGGGCAACACTACGAGCAGTACTTC. Translating gives CASSQAGGQHYEQYF.

The rearrangement joins TRBV6-2 or TRBV6-3 to TRBJ2-3; D is possibly TRBD1 or TRBD2 (5 bases each). Germline V gene data show CDR1 as MNHEY and CDR2 as SVGEGT. V dropped 10 bases and J dropped 4 bases, with 15 bases sitting between them. This CDR3 is built from 13 residues. The CDR3: CATSGTPSDTQYF. The CDR3 DNA reads TGTGCCACCTCCGGGACCCCCTCAGATACGCAGTATTTT.

In its sample, this clonotype was seen a few times. The chain links TRBV6-2 or TRBV6-3 to TRBJ2-1; D is unclear. V was cut by 2 bases and J by 4 bases, with 6 bases left in between. This CDR3 contains 13 residues. CDR1 is MNHEY, CDR2 SVGEGT, per germline. As DNA, the CDR3 is TGTGCCAGCAGTTACATATCTTACAATGAGCAGTTCTTC. It yields the protein CASSYISYNEQFF.

This clonotype was observed a single time. V gene TRBV20-1 combines with J gene TRBJ2-3, with 12 bases aligning to TRBD2. The CDR3 is 15 amino acids. V dropped 3 bases and J dropped 5; count of bases not matched to a gene: 6. Germline CDR1 is DFQATT and CDR2 is SNEGSKA (reference sequence). The CDR3 DNA reads TGCAGTGCTAGTCGGCTAGCGGGAGGGAAAGATACGCAGTATTTT. Translated, it gives CSASRLAGGKDTQYF.

This chain uses TRBV6-1 with TRBJ2-3; 8 bases fit TRBD1. J was trimmed by 0 bases and V by 2 bases; bases with no gene match: 4. This CDR3 region has 16 residues. Germline values: CDR1 MNHNS, CDR2 SASEGT. The CDR3 loop is CASSEWTGSSTDTQYF. In DNA, the CDR3 is TGTGCCAGCAGTGAATGGACAGGGAGTAGCACAGATACGCAGTATTTT.

V usage is TRBV7-2 and J usage is TRBJ2-7, with D perhaps TRBD1 or TRBD2 (5 bases each). The germline CDR1 and CDR2 sequences are SGHTA and FQGNSA. This CDR3 contains 14 residues. V lost 1 base and J 4 bases, leaving 11 bases between the germline ends. The CDR3 is CASSLVTGGYEQYF. In DNA form, the CDR3 reads TGTGCCAGCAGCTTAGTTACAGGAGGATACGAGCAGTACTTC.

This clonotype occurred once. The V and J genes are TRBV20-1 and TRBJ2-1; 12 bases align to TRBD2. V lost 3 bases and J lost 5; bases outside the gene matches: 2. Germline CDR1 and CDR2: DFQATT and SNEGSKA (reference sequence). This CDR3 has 14 residues. CDR3 in amino acids: CSARRLAGDNEQFF. CDR3 nucleotide sequence: TGCAGTGCTAGGCGACTAGCGGGAGACAATGAGCAGTTCTTC.

As regards this clonotype: At one of its ends the junction is not consistent with the germline gene, which may arise from a read error. The genes are TRBV4-1 and TRBJ2-1; no clear D. CDR1 is MGHRA, CDR2 YSYEKL, per germline. The CDR3 has 15 residues. The CDR3 sequence is CASNQDESSYNEQFF. The CDR3 coding sequence is TGCGCCAGCAACCAAGACGAAAGCTCCTACAATGAGCAGTTCTTC.

Here the CDR3 reads CASGRTGGDYEQYF. DNA for the CDR3: TGTGCCAGCGGCCGGACTGGAGGGGACTACGAGCAGTACTTC. The chain has TRBV28 and TRBJ2-7, with D possibly being TRBD2 (6 bases). The CDR3 is 14 amino acids. The germline V and J ends were trimmed by 8 bases and 3 bases, with 17 bases remaining between them. Germline lookup yields CDR1 MDHEN and CDR2 SYDVKM.

This clonotype was detected only a few times. The J gene is TRBJ1-2, the V gene TRBV12-3 or TRBV12-4, with D possibly matching TRBD1 (5 bases). With 5 bases removed from V and 4 bases from J, the gap between germline ends came to 14 bases. The CDR3 runs to 14 residues. In nucleotides, the CDR3 is TGTGCCAGCAGTAAGGGACGGGGGGTCTATGGCTACACCTTC. This gives the protein CASSKGRGVYGYTF.

This clonotype has a single count. The chain is built from TRBV20-1 and TRBJ1-5, with D tentatively TRBD1 (5 bases). The CDR3 spans 13 residues. Trimming cost V 4 bases and J 5 bases, with 12 bases left between them. From germline, CDR1 is DFQATT and CDR2 SNEGSKA (reference sequence). CDR3 coding DNA: TGCAGTGCTACCACAGGAGGATATCAGCCCCAGCATTTT. It translates to CSATTGGYQPQHF.

This clonotype was counted a few times. The genes are TRBV4-3 and TRBJ1-2; D is uncertain. The ends were cut back, 0 bases at V and 4 bases at J, with 12 bases in the middle. The germline V gene encodes CDR1 LGHNA and CDR2 YSLEER. The CDR3 is 15 amino acids. The CDR3 protein is CASSQDAGITYGYTF. DNA of the CDR3: TGCGCCAGCAGCCAAGATGCCGGAATAACCTATGGCTACACCTTC.

In this sample, this clonotype turned up once. The genes are TRBV15 and TRBJ2-5; D is uncertain. V lost 0 bases and J lost 2, with 7 bases in between. This CDR3 is built from 14 residues. The germline V gene encodes CDR1 LNHNV and CDR2 YYDKDF (reference sequence). In DNA, the CDR3 is TGTGCCACCAGCAGAGATATGAAACAAGAGACCCAGTACTTC. Protein product: CATSRDMKQETQYF.

The V gene is TRBV6-2 or TRBV6-3, the J gene TRBJ2-1, with D maybe TRBD2 (5 bases). The CDR3 has 13 residues. The germline V gene encodes CDR1 MNHEY and CDR2 SVGEGT. The germline V and J ends were trimmed by 6 bases and 10 bases, with 16 bases remaining between them. The CDR3, as DNA: TGTGCCAGCAGCGCTGGTCGGGAAGGAGAGCAGTTCTTC. Its translation: CASSAGREGEQFF.

This rearrangement joins TRBV7-2 to TRBJ2-1; weak D call: TRBD2 (6 bases). The V and J ends lost 5 bases and 3 bases respectively, with 14 bases between them. This CDR3 has 15 residues. The germline V gene has CDR1 SGHTA and CDR2 FQGNSA. In DNA form, the CDR3 reads TGTGCCAGCAGCCCTGGGACTCCCCTCTACAATGAGCAGTTCTTC. Protein product: CASSPGTPLYNEQFF.

The chain couples TRBV25-1 to TRBJ1-5, with D unclear. The CDR3 covers 13 residues. V was pared by 4 bases and J by 5 bases, with 9 bases between. The V gene's germline CDR1 is MGHDK and CDR2 SYGVNS. DNA for the CDR3: TGTGCCAGCAGTGCGTCAGGCCATCAGCCCCAGCATTTT. Its translation is CASSASGHQPQHF.